The rows below give T cell receptor beta chains drawn from one sample of a study of response to subunit inactivated influenza vaccine. TCRdb reprocessed the RT-PCR reads via MiXCR and lists one record per CDR3 protein. The sample comprises about 540,000 distinct CDR3 sequences, under 30% of which are singletons, and 2.8% rests with the top ten. These data also featured in a second study, about T cells expressing NK-cell markers.

The sample here was CD4+ T cells sorted from PBMCs, taken roughly 12 days after vaccination. These receptors were obtained from a man in his fifties or sixties who received an inactivated influenza vaccine. Both conserved end residues are part of each CDR3. The order of the fields is J gene, V gene, clone size, D gene, CDR3 DNA, CDR3 protein. The D gene is left open where the match is weak. The size of a clone is reported for some rows only, either as once, few or many, or as a class for expanded clones.

>TRBJ2-2|TRBV25-1|-|-
TGTGCCAGCAGTGAGTCGCGGCAGCCAGGGACGAACACCGGGGAGCTGTTTTTT
CASSESRQPGTNTGELFF
>TRBJ2-6|TRBV4-3|-|-
TGCGCCAGCAGCCAAGTGGCAAGGGCTGGGGCCAACGTCCTGACTTTC
CASSQVARAGANVLTF
>TRBJ2-2|TRBV7-3|few|TRBD1
TGTGCCAGCAGCAAGGGACAGGGGGCACGAGGCACCGGGGAGCTGTTTTTT
CASSKGQGARGTGELFF
>TRBJ2-2|TRBV12-3/TRBV12-4|few|-
TGTGCCAGCAGTTTAAATTTCGCCAGGGTAAATTCCGGGGAGCTGTTTTTT
CASSLNFARVNSGELFF
>TRBJ2-5|TRBV3-1|-|TRBD2
TGTGCCAGCAGCCAATCCGGCGGGGGTAGTTCGAAATACTTC
CASSQSGGGSSKYF
>TRBJ2-7|TRBV10-3|-|-
TGTGCCATCAGTGAGGACGGGAGTCGGAACGAGCAGTACTTC
CAISEDGSRNEQYF
>TRBJ1-4|TRBV4-1|few|-
TGCGCCAGCAGCCACTCCACAGGAGTTCGGACTGAAAAACTGTTTTTT
CASSHSTGVRTEKLFF
>TRBJ2-1|TRBV7-4|few|-
TGTGCCAGCAGCCCAGTACGTTGCAATGAGCAGTTCTTC
CASSPVRCNEQFF
>TRBJ2-5|TRBV7-2|few|-
TGTGCCAGCAGCCAAGGGATACGAGAAGCCCAGTACTTC
CASSQGIREAQYF
>TRBJ2-3|TRBV4-1|-|-
TGCGCCAGCAGCCAAGAGGGGGACAACAGGCCGCTTAGTCCGACAGATACGCAGTATTTT
CASSQEGDNRPLSPTDTQYF
>TRBJ2-1|TRBV20-1|few|TRBD2
TGCAGTGCTAGGACTAGCGGGGCACTCTCCTACAATGAGCAGTTCTTC
CSARTSGALSYNEQFF
>TRBJ2-7|TRBV10-3|-|TRBD2
TGTGCCACTTCGCCTAGCGGATCACTCTACGAGCAGTACTTC
CATSPSGSLYEQYF
>TRBJ1-1|TRBV20-1|few|TRBD1
TGCAGTGCAGCTAGGGGGACAGGGTCCACTGAAGCTTTCTTT
CSAARGTGSTEAFF
>TRBJ2-2|TRBV20-1|-|-
TGCAGTGCTCGCCCACGGGAAACGAACACCGGGGAGCTGTTTTTT
CSARPRETNTGELFF
>TRBJ2-7|TRBV27|-|TRBD2
TGTGCCAGCAGTTTATCGAGCGGGAGGGCCGAATACGAGCAGTACTTC
CASSLSSGRAEYEQYF
>TRBJ2-1|TRBV18|-|-
TGTGCCAGCTCACGAGCACCCCCGGAGCAGTTCTTC
CASSRAPPEQFF
>TRBJ2-1|TRBV20-1|few|-
TGCAGTGCTTCGAGCGGACCCTCCTACAATGAGCAGTTCTTC
CSASSGPSYNEQFF
>TRBJ2-2|TRBV10-3|-|TRBD2
TGTGCCAGCGCCGGGGACGGGAGGACCGGGGAGCTGTTTTTT
CASAGDGRTGELFF
>TRBJ1-1|TRBV10-2|few|-
TGCGCCAGCCAGGGGACGTATGAAGCTTTCTTT
CASQGTYEAFF
>TRBJ2-1|TRBV12-3/TRBV12-4|-|TRBD2
TGTGCCAGCAGTTACGCGGGGGGGCCGCGGGTGCAGTTCTTC
CASSYAGGPRVQFF
>TRBJ2-3|TRBV7-6|many|-
TGTGCCAGCAGCCCAAACAGGGCAGATACGCAGTATTTT
CASSPNRADTQYF
>TRBJ1-2|TRBV5-1|-|-
TGCGCCAGCAGCGGAAACAACTATGGCTACACCTTC
CASSGNNYGYTF
>TRBJ1-1|TRBV7-9|many|-
TGTGCCAGCAGCTTATTGGGGGTTAACACTGAAGCTTTCTTT
CASSLLGVNTEAFF
>TRBJ2-4|TRBV11-2|-|-
TGTGCCAGCAGCTTAGAGCTTCAAGCCCTAAAGTACTTC
CASSLELQALKYF
>TRBJ2-3|TRBV20-1|few|-
TGCAGTGCTAGGACAGGTAGTGCAGATACGCAGTATTTT
CSARTGSADTQYF
>TRBJ1-2|TRBV12-3/TRBV12-4|-|-
TGTGCCAGCAGGCCGGGACCTGGGCGAGGGGGCTACACCTTC
CASRPGPGRGGYTF
>TRBJ2-1|TRBV7-2|few|TRBD2
TGTGCCAGCAGCTTAGTTGGTCGGGGGGATGAGCAGTTCTTC
CASSLVGRGDEQFF
>TRBJ2-2|TRBV5-4|-|-
TGTGCCAGCAGCTTGGCCAAGGGAGACACCGGGGAGCTGTTTTTT
CASSLAKGDTGELFF
>TRBJ2-7|TRBV18|many|-
TGTGCCAGCTCACCGATGAGGGACGAGCAGTACTTC
CASSPMRDEQYF
>TRBJ1-2|TRBV25-1|few|TRBD1
TGTGCCAGCAGTGGGGAGGGACAGTACTATGGCTACACCTTC
CASSGEGQYYGYTF
>TRBJ2-1|TRBV4-3|-|-
TGCGCCAGCAGCCGAGAGACAGGACGCAACACTTACAATGAGCAGTTCTTC
CASSRETGRNTYNEQFF
>TRBJ2-1|TRBV30|-|-
TGTGCCTGGAGGCTCCCTAGGGGGAGGGCCGGTAACAATGAGCAGTTCTTC
CAWRLPRGRAGNNEQFF
>TRBJ2-5|TRBV5-5|-|-
TGTGCCAGCAGCTCACAGGGAATGCTTCGAGAGACCCAGTACTTC
CASSSQGMLRETQYF
>TRBJ2-6|TRBV20-1|-|TRBD1
TGCAGTGCTAGAGATCTCCGGACAGGGGACCGCTCTGGGGCCAACGTCCTGACTTTC
CSARDLRTGDRSGANVLTF
>TRBJ2-5|TRBV7-8|-|TRBD1
TGTGCCAGCAGCTTAGATCGACAGGGTATAGTTCAAGAGACCCAGTACTTC
CASSLDRQGIVQETQYF
>TRBJ2-1|TRBV30|once|-
TGTGCCTGGAGTGACCTCTATCGTCCGGGCAACAATGAGCAGTTCTTC
CAWSDLYRPGNNEQFF
>TRBJ2-2|TRBV20-1|-|-
TGCAGTGCTAGAGACCCTCTTGACAGCCGAAACACCGGGGAGCTGTTTTTT
CSARDPLDSRNTGELFF
>TRBJ2-2|TRBV6-1|-|-
TGTGCCAGCAGAGAACAGGGATCGAACACCGGGGAGCTGTTTTTT
CASREQGSNTGELFF
>TRBJ2-7|TRBV29-1|-|-
TGCAGCGCTAAGGGGGCCTACGAGCAGTACTTC
CSAKGAYEQYF
>TRBJ1-3|TRBV29-1|many|-
TGCAGCGTTGAAGATAGGTTCGGGGACTCTGGAAACACCATATATTTT
CSVEDRFGDSGNTIYF
>TRBJ2-2|TRBV7-6|few|TRBD2
TGTGCCAGCAGCTCGACTAGCGGGAGGGCCGGCGGGGAGCTGTTTTTT
CASSSTSGRAGGELFF
>TRBJ2-1|TRBV3-1|many|-
TGTGCCAGCAGCCGCCTGGATAATGAGCAGTTCTTC
CASSRLDNEQFF
>TRBJ2-7|TRBV6-6|-|TRBD1
TGTGCCAGCCAACACAGGGGTTCCTACGAGCAGTACTTC
CASQHRGSYEQYF
>TRBJ2-1|TRBV6-4|few|TRBD2
TGTGCCAGCAAGACTAGCGGGATCTACAATGAGCAGTTCTTC
CASKTSGIYNEQFF